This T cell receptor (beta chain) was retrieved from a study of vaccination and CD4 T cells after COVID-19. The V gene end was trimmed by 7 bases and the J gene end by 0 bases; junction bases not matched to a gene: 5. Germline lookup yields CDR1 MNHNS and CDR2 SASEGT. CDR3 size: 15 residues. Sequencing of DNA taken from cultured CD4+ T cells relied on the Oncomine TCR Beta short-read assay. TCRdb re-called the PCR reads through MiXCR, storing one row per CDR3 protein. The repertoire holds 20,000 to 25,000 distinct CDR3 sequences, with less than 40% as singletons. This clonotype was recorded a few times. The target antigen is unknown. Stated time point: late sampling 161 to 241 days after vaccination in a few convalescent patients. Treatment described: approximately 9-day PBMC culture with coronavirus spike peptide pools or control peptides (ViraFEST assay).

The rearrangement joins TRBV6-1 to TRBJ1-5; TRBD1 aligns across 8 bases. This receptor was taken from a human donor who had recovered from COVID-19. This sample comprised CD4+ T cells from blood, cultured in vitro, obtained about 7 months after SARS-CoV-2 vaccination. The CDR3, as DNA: TGTGCCAGCAAGGGACAGGTATATAGCAATCAGCCCCAGCATTTT. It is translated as CASKGQVYSNQPQHF.